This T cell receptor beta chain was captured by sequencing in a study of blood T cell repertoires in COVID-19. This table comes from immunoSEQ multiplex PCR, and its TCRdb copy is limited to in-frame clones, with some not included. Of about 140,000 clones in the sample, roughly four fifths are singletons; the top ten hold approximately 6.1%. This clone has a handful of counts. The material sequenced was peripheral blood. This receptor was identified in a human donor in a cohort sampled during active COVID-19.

The CDR3 DNA follows: TGTGCCAGTAGTACTGCCCGGACAGGGGGTTTCGAGCAGTACTTC. Translation: CASSTARTGGFEQYF. The rearrangement joins TRBV19 to TRBJ2-7; 10 nucleotides agree with TRBD1. This CDR3 has 15 amino acids. Germline CDR1 reads LNHDA; CDR2 reads SQIVND (reference sequence). V gave up 4 bases and J gave up 6 bases; unmatched junction bases: 9.